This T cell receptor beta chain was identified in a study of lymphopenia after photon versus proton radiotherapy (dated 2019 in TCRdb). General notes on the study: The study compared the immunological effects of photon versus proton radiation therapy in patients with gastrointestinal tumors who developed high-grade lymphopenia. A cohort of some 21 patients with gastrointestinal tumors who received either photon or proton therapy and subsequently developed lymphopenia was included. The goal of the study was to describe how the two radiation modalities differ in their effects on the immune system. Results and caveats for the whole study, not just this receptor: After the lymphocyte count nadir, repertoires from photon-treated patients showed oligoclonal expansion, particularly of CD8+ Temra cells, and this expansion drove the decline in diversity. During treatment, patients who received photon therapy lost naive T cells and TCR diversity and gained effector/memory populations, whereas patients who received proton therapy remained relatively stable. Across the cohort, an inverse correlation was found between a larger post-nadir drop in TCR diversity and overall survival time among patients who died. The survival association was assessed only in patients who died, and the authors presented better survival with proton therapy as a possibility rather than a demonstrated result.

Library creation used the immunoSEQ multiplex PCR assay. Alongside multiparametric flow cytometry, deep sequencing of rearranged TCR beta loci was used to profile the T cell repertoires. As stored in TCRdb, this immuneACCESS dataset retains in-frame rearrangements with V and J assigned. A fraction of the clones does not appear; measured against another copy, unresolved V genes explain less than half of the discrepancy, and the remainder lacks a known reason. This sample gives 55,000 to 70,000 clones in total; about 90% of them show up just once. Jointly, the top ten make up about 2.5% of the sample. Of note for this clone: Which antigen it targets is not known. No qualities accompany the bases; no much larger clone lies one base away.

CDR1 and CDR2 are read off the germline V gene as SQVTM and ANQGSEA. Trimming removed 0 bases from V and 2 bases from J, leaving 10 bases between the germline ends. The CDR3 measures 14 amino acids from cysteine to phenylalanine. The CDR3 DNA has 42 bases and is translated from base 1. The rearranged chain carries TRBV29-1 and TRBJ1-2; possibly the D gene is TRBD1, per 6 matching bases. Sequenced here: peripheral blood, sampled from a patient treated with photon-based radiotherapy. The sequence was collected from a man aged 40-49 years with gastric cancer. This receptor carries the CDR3 CSVEDSDRNYGYTF. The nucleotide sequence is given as TGCAGCGTTGAAGATTCGGACAGAAACTATGGCTACACCTTC.